This TCR beta chain was sequenced during a study of T cells in Graves' hyperthyroidism and ophthalmopathy. Study-wide results and limits: A 13 V-J model separated ophthalmopathy from stable hyperthyroidism. Most expanded thyroid clonotypes above 0.001 also appeared in blood.

RNA transcripts served as the template for amplifying TCR beta CDR3 regions. TCR CDR3 regions were first amplified by RT-PCR with HTBI primers. A single record per CDR3 protein comes from TCRdb applying MiXCR to the multiplex PCR reads. The sample yields 360,000 or so distinct CDR3 sequences, nearly 15% seen once. The CDR3 runs 19 residues. CDR1 is KGHDR and CDR2 is SFDVKD in the germline V gene. J was trimmed by 0 bases and V by 4 bases; bases with no gene match: 11. On this clonotype: The antigen is undetermined.

Sequencing used blood. The receptor was derived from a woman aged 55-70 years with Graves' ophthalmopathy. The chain combines TRBV24-1 with TRBJ2-6; 7 bases are a match to TRBD1. The CDR3 is CATSDPGQELSSGANVLTF. CDR3 in DNA: TGTGCCACCAGTGACCCAGGACAGGAGTTGAGCTCTGGGGCCAACGTCCTGACTTTC.